This is a list of T cell receptor beta chains from one sample in a study of T cell therapy after organ transplantation. Using immunoSEQ multiplex PCR, the repertoire was profiled, and TCRdb retains in-frame clones only, with some absent. The table records about 3,300 clones, 81% of them present only once. No antigen has been assigned to these receptors. The specimen comprised CD8+ T cells from blood, sampled after autologous CMV-specific T cell therapy. The receptor source for this set is a human patient who had received a solid organ transplant and had CMV disease. A share of the T cells may be of graft donor origin. Both conserved end residues are part of each CDR3. The D gene is left open where the match is weak. Part of the rows lack a size; the others show once, few, many or a class for expanded clones.

clone_size	d_call	j_call	v_call	cdr3_aa	cdr3_nt
.	.	TRBJ1-5	TRBV19	CASEPEGFNQPQHF	TGTGCCAGTGAGCCAGAGGGATTCAATCAGCCCCAGCATTTT
.	TRBD1	TRBJ2-7	TRBV12-5	CASGSTGINEQYF	TGTGCTAGTGGTTCGACAGGGATCAACGAGCAGTACTTC
.	TRBD1	TRBJ2-1	TRBV11-2	CASSPRTGREQFF	TGCGCCAGCAGCCCCCGGACAGGGCGCGAGCAGTTCTTC
.	.	TRBJ1-3	TRBV30	CAWKALANLRDLAGNTIYF	TGTGCCTGGAAAGCACTAGCGAATTTAAGGGATTTGGCTGGAAACACCATATATTTT
.	.	TRBJ2-1	TRBV5-6	CASSLEDSGWYNEQFF	TGTGCCAGCAGCTTGGAGGATTCAGGGTGGTACAATGAGCAGTTCTTC
few	TRBD1	TRBJ2-7	TRBV5-1	CASSGGQGATYEQYF	TGCGCCAGCAGCGGGGGACAGGGGGCTACCTACGAGCAGTACTTC
.	TRBD2	TRBJ2-1	TRBV6-4	CASSDSGGDGNEQFF	TGTGCCAGCAGTGACTCGGGGGGGGATGGCAATGAGCAGTTCTTC
.	TRBD2	TRBJ2-3	TRBV28	CASSLPLAGDTQYF	TGTGCCAGCAGTTTACCCCTAGCGGGAGATACGCAGTATTTT
.	.	TRBJ2-1	TRBV19	CASSIDLGQSYNEQFF	TGTGCCAGTAGTATAGATCTAGGGCAATCCTACAATGAGCAGTTCTTC
.	.	TRBJ1-1	TRBV5-1	CASSFGQLNTEAFF	TGCGCCAGCAGCTTCGGGCAGTTGAACACTGAAGCTTTCTTT
.	TRBD1	TRBJ2-7	TRBV27	CASSLWTGNEQYF	TGTGCCAGCAGTTTATGGACAGGGAACGAGCAGTACTTC
medium-sized	.	TRBJ1-3	TRBV13	CASSLDHSGNTIYF	TGTGCCAGCAGCTTAGACCACTCTGGAAACACCATATATTTT
.	TRBD2	TRBJ2-3	TRBV27	CASSPLGASGPQYF	TGTGCCAGCAGTCCTCTTGGAGCTAGCGGGCCGCAGTATTTT
.	TRBD1	TRBJ2-3	TRBV7-9	CASSHGQGDADTQYF	TGTGCCAGCAGCCACGGACAGGGGGACGCAGATACGCAGTATTTT
few	.	TRBJ1-2	TRBV6-5	CASTTGLYGYTF	TGTGCCAGTACAACAGGGCTCTATGGCTACACCTTC
large	.	TRBJ2-2	TRBV28	CASNLNGNTGELFF	TGTGCCAGCAATTTAAACGGGAACACCGGGGAGCTGTTTTTT
.	.	TRBJ2-1	TRBV14	CASSQVTTSYNEQFF	TGTGCCAGCAGCCAAGTTACGACCTCGTACAATGAGCAGTTCTTC
.	.	TRBJ2-1	TRBV7-9	CASSKAPAGEQFF	TGTGCCAGCAGTAAAGCGCCAGCGGGTGAGCAGTTCTTC
.	.	TRBJ2-3	TRBV5-5	CASTPAFTDTQYF	TGTGCCAGCACCCCAGCGTTCACAGATACGCAGTATTTT
.	.	TRBJ2-5	TRBV6-6	CASRVVGETQYF	TGTGCCAGCAGAGTGGTGGGGGAGACCCAGTACTTC
.	TRBD1	TRBJ1-2	TRBV5-6	CASWSGTGEGYTF	TGTGCCAGTTGGTCTGGGACAGGGGAAGGCTACACCTTC
.	.	TRBJ2-7	TRBV4-1	CASSQAAGGYEQYF	TGCGCCAGCAGCCAAGCCGCTGGGGGGTACGAGCAGTACTTC
.	.	TRBJ2-7	TRBV9	CASSPAGSYEQYF	TGTGCCAGCAGCCCGGCGGGGAGCTACGAGCAGTACTTC
.	TRBD1	TRBJ2-2	TRBV6-4	CASSHPSTGGTGELFF	TGTGCCAGCAGTCACCCGTCAACAGGGGGAACCGGGGAGCTGTTTTTT
.	.	TRBJ2-5	TRBV19	CASSSSGGWMGQETQYF	TGTGCCAGTAGTAGTAGCGGAGGGTGGATGGGGCAAGAGACCCAGTACTTC
.	TRBD1	TRBJ2-5	TRBV5-6	CASSLAVGPRQGQETQYF	TGTGCCAGCAGCTTGGCCGTGGGACCGAGACAGGGTCAAGAGACCCAGTACTTC
.	.	TRBJ1-1	TRBV27	CASSLSPGPNTEAFF	TGTGCCAGCAGTTTATCCCCCGGACCGAACACTGAAGCTTTCTTT
.	TRBD1	TRBJ1-3	TRBV28	CASSRGQGFVNTIYF	TGTGCCAGCAGCCGGGGACAGGGTTTTGTAAACACCATATATTTT
.	.	TRBJ2-2	TRBV30	CASTHGGTGLTGELFF	TGTGCCTCCACACACGGGGGGACAGGTTTAACCGGGGAGCTGTTTTTT
.	.	TRBJ1-5	TRBV11-1	CASSLDSNQPQHF	TGTGCCAGCAGCTTAGATAGCAATCAGCCCCAGCATTTT
.	.	TRBJ1-2	TRBV19	CASSRGRDERIYGYTF	TGTGCCAGTAGTAGGGGCCGGGATGAACGTATCTATGGCTACACCTTC
.	.	TRBJ2-7	TRBV19	CASSITAASYEQYF	TGTGCCAGTAGTATAACGGCAGCGTCCTACGAGCAGTACTTC
.	.	TRBJ1-1	TRBV7-8	CASSLTVYTEAFF	TGTGCCAGCAGCTTGACAGTTTACACTGAAGCTTTCTTT
.	.	TRBJ2-5	TRBV6-6	CASRTGVEETQYF	TGTGCCAGCAGGACGGGGGTTGAGGAGACCCAGTACTTC
.	.	TRBJ2-3	TRBV19	CASSISLPDYTDTQYF	TGTGCCAGTAGTATTTCACTCCCCGATTACACAGATACGCAGTATTTT
.	.	TRBJ2-1	TRBV7-8	CASSPSPARDEQFF	TGTGCCAGCAGCCCTAGCCCCGCAAGGGATGAGCAGTTCTTC
.	.	TRBJ2-1	TRBV4-2	CASSQDSGPRDSYNEQFF	TGTGCCAGCAGCCAAGATAGCGGACCACGGGACTCCTACAATGAGCAGTTCTTC